The T cell receptor (beta chain) described here comes from a study of radiation and T cells in renal cell carcinoma. Documented time point: blood 2 weeks post-SBRT. Treatment: 15 Gy SBRT to primary tumor, nephrectomy 4 weeks later. The patient's renal cell carcinoma had clear cell pathology. The V segment lost 0 bases and the J segment 4 bases; nucleotides outside the gene matches: 5. Germline CDR1 reads PRHDT; CDR2 reads FYEKMQ (reference sequence). CDR3 size: 16 residues. Generated by immunoSEQ multiplex PCR, the TCRdb table keeps only in-frame clones and is missing some. This sample has about 130,000 clones, with 88% found just once.

The chain combines TRBV13 with TRBJ1-5, with 8 bases aligning to TRBD1. This material consisted of blood, taken from a patient whose treatment included radiotherapy and nephrectomy. The sequence came from a woman in her 70s with renal cell carcinoma. CDR3 coding DNA: TGTGCCAGCAGCTTAGGCGGGCAGGGGGCTAATCAGCCCCAGCATTTT. Translating gives CASSLGGQGANQPQHF.